Included here is one TCR beta chain sequence, with context. CDR3 length equals 14 residues. V gave up 5 bases and J gave up 0 bases, with 8 bases separating them. Per germline, CDR1 MNHGY and CDR2 SAAAGT. This sample was taken from a study of immune characterization of retroperitoneal liposarcoma. TCRdb used MiXCR to reprocess the PCR reads, holding one entry per CDR3 protein. This table holds 10,000 to 11,000 distinct CDR3 sequences, roughly 35% found once. This sequence joins TRBV6-8 and TRBJ2-1; tentative D call: TRBD2 (6 bases). This clonotype was sampled from a female donor with retroperitoneal liposarcoma. Sequencing input: tumor tissue. DNA for the CDR3: TGTGCCAGCAGTGCGCGGGGCTCCTACAATGAGCAGTTCTTC. This gives the protein CASSARGSYNEQFF.